These 27 T cell receptor beta chains were sequenced from one sample in a study of cytomegalovirus exposure and HLA in healthy donors. PCR employed 60 Vbeta and 13 Jbeta primers. Sequencing was performed with immunoSEQ multiplex PCR; in TCRdb, only in-frame clones are kept and a portion is missing. The sample data list 150,000 to 200,000 clones. Sequences were obtained from PBMCs. These receptors originate from a young man in good health and CMV-seronegative.

V gene TRBV5-4 combines with J gene TRBJ2-5; 7 bases agree with TRBD1. With V trimmed by 1 base and J by 4 bases, 1 base remained unmatched. The CDR3 contains 13 residues. CDR1 is SGHNT, CDR2 YYREEE, per germline (reference sequence). As DNA, the CDR3 is TGTGCCAGCAGCTTGCGACAGGGAGAGACCCAGTACTTC. This sequence encodes CASSLRQGETQYF.

The chain has TRBV5-4 and TRBJ2-7; weak D call: TRBD2 (5 bases). CDR3 size: 14 residues. Trimming left V 0 bases short and J 3 bases short, with 10 bases between. Germline CDR1 and CDR2: SGHNT and YYREEE (reference sequence). The CDR3: CASSLGRRNYEQYF. The CDR3 nucleotides read TGTGCCAGCAGCTTGGGAAGGAGGAACTACGAGCAGTACTTC. Looking up the rest from reference TRBV5-4 and TRBJ2-7 gives the full variable domain: ETGVTQSPTHLIKTRGQQVTLRCSSQSGHNTVSWYQQALGQGPQFIFQYYREEENGRGNFPPRFSGLQFPNYSSELNVNALELDDSALYLCASSLGRRNYEQYFGPGTRLTVT.

J is TRBJ2-2 and V is TRBV4-2; D perhaps matches TRBD1 (6 bases). This CDR3 region has 15 residues. Deletions cut 4 bases from V and 2 bases from J, with 11 bases between. CDR1 and CDR2 from the germline V gene are LGHNA and YNFKEQ. The CDR3 coding sequence is TGTGCCAGCAGCCTCCGGGACAAAAACACCGGGGAGCTGTTTTTT. This encodes CASSLRDKNTGELFF.

This rearrangement joins TRBV27 to TRBJ1-1, with unresolved D. V was shortened by 2 bases and J by 3 bases, with 10 bases between the two germline ends. The CDR3 totals 14 residues. Per germline, CDR1 MNHEY and CDR2 SMNVEV (reference sequence). The CDR3 DNA sequence: TGTGCCAGCAGTTTAGTGGCAATGGACACTGAAGCTTTCTTT. Its protein product is CASSLVAMDTEAFF.

The genes are TRBV5-1 and TRBJ2-1, with TRBD2 matching 9 bases. V trimming: 0 bases; J trimming: 3 bases; junction bases outside the gene matches: 7. Germline values: CDR1 SGHRS, CDR2 YFSETQ. The CDR3 loop spans 17 amino acids. The CDR3 DNA sequence: TGCGCCAGCAGCTTGGGCCTAGCGGGATACGACTACAATGAGCAGTTCTTC. Translating it yields CASSLGLAGYDYNEQFF.

J is TRBJ2-1 and V is TRBV19; tentatively, D is TRBD1 (5 bases). The CDR3 is made up of 16 amino acids. Between the trimmed V and J ends, which lost 5 bases and 0 bases, there was a span of 14 bases. CDR1 LNHDA and CDR2 SQIVND come from the germline V gene (reference sequence). CDR3 in DNA: TGTGCCAGTAGTCCCGTCGGCGACAGCTCCTACAATGAGCAGTTCTTC. It yields the protein CASSPVGDSSYNEQFF. Full variable domain (outside the CDR3, taken from reference TRBV19 and TRBJ2-1): DGGITQSPKYLFRKEGQNVTLSCEQNLNHDAMYWYRQDPGQGLRLIYYSQIVNDFQKGDIAEGYSVSREKKESFPLTVTSAQKNPTAFYLCASSPVGDSSYNEQFFGPGTRLTVL.

The DNA of the CDR3 is TGCGCCAGCAGCTCTACTAGCGGATCTAGCACAGATACGCAGTATTTT. It specifies CASSSTSGSSTDTQYF. The chain carries TRBV5-1 and TRBJ2-3, with TRBD2 matching over 8 bases. With V trimmed by 3 bases and J by 0 bases, 6 bases remained unmatched. The CDR3 consists of 16 residues. The germline CDR1 and CDR2 sequences are SGHRS and YFSETQ.

The genes are TRBV27 and TRBJ2-4; 9 bases are shared with TRBD2. The J segment lost 13 bases and the V segment lost 5 bases, leaving 18 bases of the junction unmatched. Germline V gives CDR1 MNHEY, CDR2 SMNVEV (reference sequence). CDR3 length: 16 amino acids. For the CDR3, the DNA is TGTGCCAGCAGTCCCACCGGGACTAGCAGGGGCGCGGGGCAGTACTTC. Its translation is CASSPTGTSRGAGQYF.

The genes are TRBV6-4 and TRBJ2-2, with TRBD2 matching over 8 bases. The CDR3 totals 14 residues. CDR1 is MRHNA, CDR2 SNTAGT, per germline. V was clipped by 6 bases and J by 2 bases; unmatched bases: 2. CDR3 bases: TGTGCCAGCAGACTAGCGGATAACACCGGGGAGCTGTTTTTT. Protein: CASRLADNTGELFF.

CDR3 in amino acids: CATSRDGGGGANVLTF. DNA of the CDR3: TGTGCCACCAGCAGAGATGGGGGGGGAGGGGCCAACGTCCTGACTTTC. The chain recombines TRBV15 with TRBJ2-6, with 7 nucleotides matching TRBD2. Trimming took 0 bases from V and 4 from J; bases not matched to a gene: 3. The CDR3 has 16 residues. Germline CDR1 LNHNV, CDR2 YYDKDF (reference sequence).

The chain uses TRBV25-1 and TRBJ2-7, with 9 bases lining up with TRBD1. The CDR3 length is 15 residues. CDR1 and CDR2 from the germline V gene are MGHDK and SYGVNS. V shed 7 bases, J shed 11 bases, and the junction held 18 bases outside the gene matches. CDR3 amino acids: CASTRILGQGDLEYF. Written as DNA, the CDR3 is TGTGCCAGCACCCGGATCTTGGGACAGGGAGACTTAGAGTACTTC.

This chain joins TRBV2 and TRBJ2-7; 9 bases agree with TRBD1. Per germline, CDR1 SNHLY and CDR2 FYNNEI. V was clipped by 7 bases and J by 2 bases; unmatched bases: 9. The CDR3 runs 15 residues. Written as DNA, the CDR3 is TGTGCCAGCACCCCCGGACAGGGGATCACCTACGAGCAGTACTTC. It encodes CASTPGQGITYEQYF. Complete variable domain (other parts from reference TRBV2 and TRBJ2-7): EPEVTQTPSHQVTQMGQEVILRCVPISNHLYFYWYRQILGQKVEFLVSFYNNEISEKSEIFDDQFSVERPDGSNFTLKIRSTKLEDSAMYFCASTPGQGITYEQYFGPGTRLTVT.

The chain links TRBV10-3 to TRBJ2-5; D gene ambiguous. Trimming took off 10 bases at V and 4 bases at J, with 19 bases between the two ends. Per germline, CDR1 ENHRY and CDR2 SYGVKD. The CDR3 contains 14 residues. DNA for the CDR3: TGTGCCACCCTAGGCGACGGGTCTGGAGAGACCCAGTACTTC. It specifies CATLGDGSGETQYF.

The rearrangement uses TRBV12-5 and TRBJ1-1; TRBD1 agrees at 8 bases. Germline CDR1 LGHNT, CDR2 FRNRAP. CDR3 length: 17 residues. J gave up 5 bases and V 2 bases, and 13 bases lay outside the gene matches. The CDR3 protein is CASGLLGQGWTKTEAFF. The CDR3 DNA follows: TGTGCTAGTGGTTTGCTTGGACAGGGTTGGACTAAGACTGAAGCTTTCTTT. The full variable domain, in which reference TRBV12-5 and TRBJ1-1 provide the parts outside the CDR3, is DARVTQTPRHKVTEMGQEVTMRCQPILGHNTVFWYRQTMMQGLELLAYFRNRAPLDDSGMPKDRFSAEMPDATLATLKIQPSEPRDSAVYFCASGLLGQGWTKTEAFFGQGTRLTVV.

The chain is built from TRBV6-1 and TRBJ1-5; D perhaps matches TRBD1 (6 bases). The V gene's germline CDR1 is MNHNS and CDR2 SASEGT. The V gene lost 2 bases and the J gene lost 2 bases, with 19 bases spanning the gap. This CDR3 is 18 amino acids long. CDR3 DNA sequence: TGTGCCAGCAGTGAAAATATCGGGGGGGCGGTACGCAATCAGCCCCAGCATTTT. This codes for CASSENIGGAVRNQPQHF.

The V gene is TRBV7-2, the J gene TRBJ2-7, with D possibly matching TRBD1 (5 bases). The germline V gene encodes CDR1 SGHTA and CDR2 FQGNSA. The CDR3 length is 14 residues. V was pared by 7 bases and J by 0 bases, with 13 bases between. CDR3 sequence: CASTRRGSSYEQYF. Written as DNA, the CDR3 is TGTGCCAGCACCCGAAGGGGAAGCTCCTACGAGCAGTACTTC.

The chain recombines TRBV28 with TRBJ1-5; no firm D call. This CDR3 has 14 amino acids. CDR1 is MDHEN and CDR2 is SYDVKM in the germline V gene. Between the trimmed V and J ends, which lost 3 bases and 7 bases, there was a span of 13 bases. In nucleotides, the CDR3 is TGTGCCAGCAGTTTGACACAGCCAGGCCAGCCCCAGCATTTT. Its protein is CASSLTQPGQPQHF.

This CDR3 is CASSLARVETEAFF. CDR3 nucleotide sequence: TGTGCCAGCAGTTTGGCCAGGGTAGAGACTGAAGCTTTCTTT. The chain links TRBV28 to TRBJ1-1; D is possibly TRBD1 (5 bases). The CDR3 totals 14 residues. Per germline, CDR1 MDHEN and CDR2 SYDVKM. V was shortened by 3 bases and J by 5 bases, with 13 bases between the two germline ends.

The chain has TRBV5-1 and TRBJ2-3; TRBD2 matches at 7 bases. Germline CDR1 and CDR2: SGHRS and YFSETQ. The CDR3 is made up of 15 amino acids. With 0 bases clipped from V and 4 bases from J, the junction kept 5 bases outside the gene matches. The CDR3 loop reads CASSLGGGRSDTQYF. The CDR3, as DNA: TGCGCCAGCAGCTTGGGGGGGGGTCGATCAGATACGCAGTATTTT.

The chain recombines TRBV5-6 with TRBJ2-7; 9 nucleotides line up with TRBD1. CDR3 size: 16 residues. The J segment lost 1 base and the V segment lost 4 bases, leaving 9 bases of the junction unmatched. Germline V gives CDR1 SGHDT, CDR2 YYEEEE. The CDR3 nucleotides are TGTGCCAGCAGCGCGCGTACCGGGACAGGGTCCTACGAGCAGTACTTC. It is translated as CASSARTGTGSYEQYF.

The chain recombines TRBV5-1 with TRBJ2-7, with 12 bases matching TRBD2. Germline CDR1 and CDR2: SGHRS and YFSETQ. The CDR3 spans 16 residues. Unmatched junction bases numbered 3, after V lost 0 bases and J lost 2 bases. Here the CDR3 reads CASSLAASGRAYEQYF. For the CDR3, the DNA is TGCGCCAGCAGCTTGGCTGCTAGCGGGAGGGCCTACGAGCAGTACTTC.

The chain employs TRBV25-1 and TRBJ2-1, with 11 bases identical to TRBD1. The ends lost 4 bases at V and 9 bases at J; junction bases unmatched: 8. This CDR3 contains 15 residues. Germline loops: CDR1 MGHDK, CDR2 SYGVNS. The chain's CDR3 is CASSGTGGPYGEQFF. The DNA for the CDR3 is TGTGCCAGCAGTGGGACAGGGGGCCCATACGGTGAGCAGTTCTTC.

The chain is built from TRBV7-9 and TRBJ1-4, with D possibly being TRBD1 (5 bases). The ends were cut back, 5 bases at V and 8 bases at J, with 12 bases in the middle. Germline lookup yields CDR1 SEHNR and CDR2 FQNEAQ (reference sequence). The CDR3 is 13 residues long. In DNA, the CDR3 is TGTGCCAGCAGCCCCTGGGGCGCCGAAAAACTGTTTTTT. It translates to CASSPWGAEKLFF.

The CDR3 region has the DNA TGTGCCAGCAGTGGGGGACCAGACAGGGGATGGTACGAGCAGTACTTC. Translation gives CASSGGPDRGWYEQYF. The chain joins TRBV25-1 to TRBJ2-7; 8 bases are shared with TRBD1. The CDR3 extends over 16 amino acids. The trim removed 4 bases at V and 4 bases at J, leaving 12 bases unmatched. Per germline, CDR1 MGHDK and CDR2 SYGVNS.

The chain links TRBV27 to TRBJ1-5, with D perhaps matching TRBD1 (6 bases). The germline V gene has CDR1 MNHEY and CDR2 SMNVEV (reference sequence). The CDR3 has 15 amino acids. The germline V and J ends were trimmed by 2 bases and 4 bases, with 12 bases remaining between them. The CDR3, as DNA: TGTGCCAGCAGTTTAATACAGGGACTAAATCAGCCCCAGCATTTT. Amino acid sequence: CASSLIQGLNQPQHF.

The chain recombines TRBV2 with TRBJ2-1; TRBD2 aligns across 16 bases. The CDR3 extends over 19 amino acids. Germline V CDR1 and CDR2: SNHLY, FYNNEI. With V trimmed by 4 bases and J by 2 bases, 8 bases remained unmatched. DNA for the CDR3: TGTGCCAGCAGTGTACTGGGACTAGCGGGAGGGCCGCCCTACAATGAGCAGTTCTTC. It yields the protein CASSVLGLAGGPPYNEQFF.

The V gene is TRBV27, the J gene TRBJ2-4; 8 bases are a match to TRBD1. The V and J ends lost 6 bases and 6 bases, in that order; junction bases with no gene match: 10. Germline CDR1 and CDR2: MNHEY and SMNVEV (reference sequence). The CDR3 runs to 15 residues. CDR3 residues: CASRKQGVRGNIQYF. The CDR3 coding sequence is TGTGCCAGCAGAAAACAGGGGGTTCGGGGAAACATTCAGTACTTC.